The clone carrying this T cell receptor (beta chain) has ten or more counts. Patients sequenced had flow cytometry evidence of CD8+CD57+ cell expansion. Researchers used genomic DNA as the template to profile TCR beta VDJ and CDR3. TCRdb re-called the reads through MiXCR, storing one row per CDR3 protein. The table has some 200,000 distinct CDR3 sequences, about half seen once; the top ten hold 1.8%. The CDR3 consists of 14 residues. Germline-derived CDR1 and CDR2 are MNHNS and SASEGT. V shed 6 bases, J shed 7 bases, and the junction held 7 bases outside the gene matches. This sample is part of a study of CD8+CD57+ T cells in acquired aplastic anemia.

This receptor was taken from a human donor with aplastic anemia. The J gene is TRBJ1-2, the V gene TRBV6-1; 11 bases map to TRBD1. Source material: sorted CD4+, CD8+, or CD8+CD57+ T cells (not recorded which) from PBMCs. CDR3 residues: CASSKPGTGGGYTF. The CDR3 nucleotides read TGTGCCAGCAGCAAACCCGGGACAGGGGGTGGCTACACCTTC.